The source of this TCR beta chain is a study of beta chain features in type 1 diabetes. Overall study findings and caveats: Moderate but significant shortening of TCRB CDR3s was recorded in all four CD4+ subsets from Type 1 diabetes patients. Overrepresentation of cells with high TCR expression could result from cDNA sequencing.

CDR3 size: 16 residues. The trim removed 2 bases at V and 7 bases at J, leaving 10 bases unmatched. Germline V gene data show CDR1 as SGDLS and CDR2 as YYNGEE. This clone was observed a handful of times. Antigen: not known. Reverse transcribing all isolated RNA meant expressed TCRB transcripts were sequenced. Naive, central memory and regulatory T cell samples averaged about 3.57 million reads. Here immunoSEQ multiplex PCR was the method, and the copy in TCRdb shows in-frame clones only, minus some. The sample consists of 390,000 or so clones, 14% of them appearing once. The V and J genes are TRBV9 and TRBJ2-3; 10 bases map to TRBD2. The sequence came from a man younger than 40 in good health. Sequencing was carried out using naive CD4+ T cells from blood. The DNA of the CDR3 is TGTGCCAGCAGCGTTTCTTCGCCTAGCGGGGGTAATACGCAGTATTTT. Encoded protein: CASSVSSPSGGNTQYF.